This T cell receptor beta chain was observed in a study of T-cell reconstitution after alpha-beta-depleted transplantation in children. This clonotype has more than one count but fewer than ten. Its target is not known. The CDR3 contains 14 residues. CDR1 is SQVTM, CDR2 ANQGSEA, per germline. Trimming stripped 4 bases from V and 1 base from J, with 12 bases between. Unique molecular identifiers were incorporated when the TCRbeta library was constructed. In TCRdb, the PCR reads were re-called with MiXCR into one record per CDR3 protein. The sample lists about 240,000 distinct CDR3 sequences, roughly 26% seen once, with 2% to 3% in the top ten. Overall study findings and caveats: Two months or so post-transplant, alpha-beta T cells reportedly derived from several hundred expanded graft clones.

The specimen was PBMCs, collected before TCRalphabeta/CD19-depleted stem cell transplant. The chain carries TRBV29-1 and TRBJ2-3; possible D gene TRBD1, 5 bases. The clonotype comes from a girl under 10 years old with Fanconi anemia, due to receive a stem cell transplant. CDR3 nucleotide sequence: TGCAGCGTTGTAGGGGCAAGGGGCACAGATACGCAGTATTTT. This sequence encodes CSVVGARGTDTQYF.